What follows are 8 T cell receptor beta chains derived from one specimen sequenced in a study of T cell responses to AZD1222 COVID-19 vaccine. TCRdb's copy holds only in-frame clones and misses some; the assay was immunoSEQ multiplex PCR. Of some 190,000 clones in the sample, roughly 91% were seen once. The specimen comprised peripheral blood, sampled 28 days after the second AZD1222 dose. Every receptor here comes from an adult who received the AZD1222 COVID-19 vaccine.

The chain employs TRBV5-1 and TRBJ2-7, with 7 bases matching TRBD1. The germline V gene has CDR1 SGHRS and CDR2 YFSETQ. V dropped 4 bases and J dropped 3; count of bases not matched to a gene: 13. The CDR3 contains 16 residues. In nucleotides, the CDR3 is TGCGCCAGCAGCCTAACAACAGGGGATAATAGCTACGAGCAGTACTTC. The encoded protein is CASSLTTGDNSYEQYF.

This clone came up once. This sequence joins TRBV19 and TRBJ2-3, with D uncertain. The CDR3 has 13 residues. With 6 bases removed from V and 0 bases from J, the gap between germline ends came to 7 bases. CDR1 and CDR2 (germline): LNHDA, SQIVND (reference sequence). The CDR3 region is CASRRASTDTQYF. The CDR3 DNA is TGTGCCAGTAGAAGGGCTAGCACAGATACGCAGTATTTT.

The chain joins TRBV11-3 to TRBJ2-3; possibly TRBD2 for D (6 bases). The CDR3 has 13 residues. Trimming stripped 8 bases from V and 6 bases from J, with 15 bases between. CDR1 is SGHNT, CDR2 YENEEA, per germline. The DNA for the CDR3 is TGTGCCAGCTCGGGTTCGGAGGGGGATACGCAGTATTTT. As protein: CASSGSEGDTQYF.

This chain links TRBV20-1 with TRBJ1-4; no clear D. In germline, CDR1 is DFQATT, CDR2 SNEGSKA (reference sequence). V was pared by 3 bases and J by 14 bases, with 19 bases between. The CDR3 runs to 13 residues. In nucleotides, the CDR3 is TGCAGTGCTAGTGCGTTGGGGTTCTCGGGGCTGTTTTTT. This encodes CSASALGFSGLFF.

This clone was seen a single time. The chain is built from TRBV2 and TRBJ2-5; D might be TRBD1 (5 bases). The CDR3 has 13 residues. Germline V gene sequence: CDR1 SNHLY, CDR2 FYNNEI. Trimming took off 3 bases at V and 3 bases at J, with 8 bases between the two ends. CDR3 nucleotides: TGTGCCAGCAGTGACACGGACAAAGAGACCCAGTACTTC. Translated: CASSDTDKETQYF.

The chain carries TRBV12-2 and TRBJ1-4. TRBV12-2 is recorded as a pseudogene. This CDR3 spans 15 amino acids. The CDR3 sequence: CASRFSGSGNEKLFF. The CDR3 DNA reads TGTGCAAGTCGCTTCTCCGGCTCTGGCAATGAAAAACTGTTTTTT.

The V call is TRBV9, the J call TRBJ2-1; 11 bases match TRBD2. The CDR3 covers 15 residues. With V trimmed by 3 bases and J by 7 bases, 6 bases remained unmatched. Per germline, CDR1 SGDLS and CDR2 YYNGEE. CDR3 DNA: TGTGCCAGCAGCGAGTTAGCGGGAGGGGGGAATGAGCAGTTCTTC. It encodes CASSELAGGGNEQFF.

The chain combines TRBV19 with TRBJ2-5; 9 bases agree with TRBD2. The J segment lost 5 bases and the V segment lost 5 bases, leaving 6 bases of the junction unmatched. This CDR3 contains 14 residues. Germline V gene data show CDR1 as LNHDA and CDR2 as SQIVND (reference sequence). The CDR3 here is CASSQGLALETQYF. The CDR3 bases are TGTGCCAGTAGTCAGGGACTAGCCTTGGAGACCCAGTACTTC.